The T cell receptor (beta chain) under discussion was sequenced for a study of T cell repertoires in aging, cancer and after chemotherapy. The CDR3 contains 11 residues. Germline V gene lookup returns CDR1 SQVTM and CDR2 ANQGSEA. TCR beta rearrangements were amplified from peripheral blood genomic DNA. Notes on the study in general: Age-matched healthy donors had significantly more diverse, less clonal blood TCR repertoires than untreated cancer patients. Rebound thymic output was suggested by rising median generation probability during chemotherapy in each cancer cohort. Lymphoid organ infiltration in hematological cancer patients may impair thymic emigration or peripheral T cell expansion.

A mixed TRB-A/B primer pool amplified rearranged TRB by multiplex touch-down PCR. Using its own MiXCR run on the multiplex PCR reads, TCRdb lists one record per CDR3 protein. The table includes around 6,000 distinct CDR3 sequences, about 20% detected once. Note on this clonotype: What it binds is unknown. A clone one base away is much larger, so this may be a read error.

This TCR was recovered from a human donor with a blood cancer. The gene calls are TRBV29-1 and TRBJ1-1; D uncertain. Sequenced: blood. CDR3 coding DNA: TGCAGCGTAACCGTGAACACTAAAGCTTTCTTT. Translated, it gives CSVTVNTKAFF. Full variable domain (missing parts from reference TRBV29-1 and TRBJ1-1): SAVISQKPSRDICQRGTSLTIQCQVDSQVTMMFWYRQQPGQSLTLIATANQGSEATYESGFVIDKFPISRPNLTFSTLTVSNMSPEDSSIYLCSVTVNTKAFFGQGTRLTVV.